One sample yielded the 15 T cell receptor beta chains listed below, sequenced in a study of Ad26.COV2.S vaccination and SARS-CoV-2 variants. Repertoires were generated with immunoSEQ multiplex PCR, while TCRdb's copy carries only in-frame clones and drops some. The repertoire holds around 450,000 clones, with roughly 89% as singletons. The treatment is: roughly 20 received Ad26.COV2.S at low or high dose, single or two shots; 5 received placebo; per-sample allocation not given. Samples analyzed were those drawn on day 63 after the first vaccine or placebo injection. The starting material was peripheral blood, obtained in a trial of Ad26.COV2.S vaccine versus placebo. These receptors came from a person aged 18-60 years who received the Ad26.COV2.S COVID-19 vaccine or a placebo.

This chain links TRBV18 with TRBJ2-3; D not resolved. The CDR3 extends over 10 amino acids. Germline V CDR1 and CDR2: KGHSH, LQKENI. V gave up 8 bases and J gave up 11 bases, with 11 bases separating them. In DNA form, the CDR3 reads TGTGCCAGCGCTTCGGACCGGCAGTATTTT. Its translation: CASASDRQYF.

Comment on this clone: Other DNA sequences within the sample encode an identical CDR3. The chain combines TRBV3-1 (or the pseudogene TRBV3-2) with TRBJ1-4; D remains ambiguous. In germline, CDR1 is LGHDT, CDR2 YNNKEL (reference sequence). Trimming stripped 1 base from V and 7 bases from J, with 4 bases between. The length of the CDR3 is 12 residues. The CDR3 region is CASSQVGEKLFF. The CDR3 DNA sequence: TGTGCCAGCAGCCAAGTAGGTGAAAAACTGTTTTTT.

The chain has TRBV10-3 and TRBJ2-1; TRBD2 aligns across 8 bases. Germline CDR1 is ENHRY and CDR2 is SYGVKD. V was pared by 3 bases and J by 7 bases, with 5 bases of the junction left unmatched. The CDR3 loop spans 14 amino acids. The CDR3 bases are TGTGCCATCAGTGACCGACTAGCGAGTAATGAGCAGTTCTTC. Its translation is CAISDRLASNEQFF.

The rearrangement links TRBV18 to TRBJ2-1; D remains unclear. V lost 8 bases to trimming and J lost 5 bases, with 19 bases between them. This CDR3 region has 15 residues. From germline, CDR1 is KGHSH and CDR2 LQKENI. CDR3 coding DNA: TGTGCCAGCGTACAGACGGGTTTTACTAACAATGAGCAGTTCTTC. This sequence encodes CASVQTGFTNNEQFF. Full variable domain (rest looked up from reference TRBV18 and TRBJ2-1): NAGVMQNPRHLVRRRGQEARLRCSPMKGHSHVYWYRQLPEEGLKFMVYLQKENIIDESGMPKERFSAEFPKEGPSILRIQQVVRGDSAAYFCASVQTGFTNNEQFFGPGTRLTVL.

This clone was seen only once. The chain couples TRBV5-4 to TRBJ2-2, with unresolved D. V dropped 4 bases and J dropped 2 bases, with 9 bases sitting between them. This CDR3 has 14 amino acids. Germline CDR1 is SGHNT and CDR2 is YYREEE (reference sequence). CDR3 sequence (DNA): TGTGCCAGCAGCCCGGCTGGTAACACCGGGGAGCTGTTTTTT. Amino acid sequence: CASSPAGNTGELFF.

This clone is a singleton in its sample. The CDR3 bases are TGTGCCAGCAGCCAAGGGACCAATTGGGAGAGCGGGTGGAGCTCCTACGAGCAGTACGTC. Translation: CASSQGTNWESGWSSYEQYV. The chain employs TRBV3-1 (or the pseudogene TRBV3-2) and TRBJ2-7; the D gene is possibly TRBD2 (6 bases). From germline, CDR1 is LGHDT and CDR2 YNNKEL (reference sequence). V was pared by 1 base and J by 0 bases, with 25 bases between. The CDR3 loop spans 20 amino acids.

This CDR3 is CASSLEPGNTGELFF. CDR3 in DNA: TGTGCCAGCTCACTAGAGCCAGGGAACACCGGGGAGCTGTTTTTT. The gene calls are TRBV18 and TRBJ2-2; no firm D call. V was clipped by 4 bases and J by 1 base, with 10 bases between them. Germline lookup yields CDR1 KGHSH and CDR2 LQKENI. The CDR3 covers 15 residues.

The CDR3 DNA sequence: TGTGCCAGTCCTGACCGGACAACAGCCAAAAACATTCAGTACTTC. Its translation is CASPDRTTAKNIQYF. The rearrangement joins TRBV7-3 to TRBJ2-4; maybe TRBD1 (5 bases). CDR1 SGHTA and CDR2 FQGTGA come from the germline V gene. This CDR3 comprises 15 residues. Trimming left V 9 bases short and J 0 bases short, with 15 bases between.

The CDR3 DNA reads as TGCGCCAGCAGCTTGAGTACAGGTGGCACCGGGGAGCTGTTTTTT. As protein: CASSLSTGGTGELFF. The chain couples TRBV5-1 to TRBJ2-2, with a tentative D call TRBD1 (5 bases). Trimming removed 1 base from V and 4 bases from J, with 11 bases in between. Per the germline V gene, CDR1 is SGHRS and CDR2 is YFSETQ. CDR3 length: 15 residues.

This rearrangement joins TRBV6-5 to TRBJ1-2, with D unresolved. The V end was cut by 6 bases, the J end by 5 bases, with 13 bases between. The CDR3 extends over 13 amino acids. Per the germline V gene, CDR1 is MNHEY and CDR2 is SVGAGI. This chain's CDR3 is CASSPFRGYGYTF. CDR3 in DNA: TGTGCCAGCAGCCCCTTCCGAGGTTATGGCTACACCTTC.

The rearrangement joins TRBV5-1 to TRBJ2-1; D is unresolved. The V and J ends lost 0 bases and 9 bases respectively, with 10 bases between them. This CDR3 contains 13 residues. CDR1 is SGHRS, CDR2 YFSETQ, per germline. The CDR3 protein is CASSLVLEGEQFF. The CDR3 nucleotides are TGCGCCAGCAGCTTGGTCTTAGAAGGTGAGCAGTTCTTC.

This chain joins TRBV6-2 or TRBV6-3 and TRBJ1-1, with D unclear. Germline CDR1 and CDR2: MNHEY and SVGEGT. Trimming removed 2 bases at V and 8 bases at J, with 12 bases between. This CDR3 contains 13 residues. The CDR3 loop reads CASSYEVNLEAFF. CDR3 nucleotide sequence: TGTGCCAGCAGTTACGAGGTCAATTTGGAAGCTTTCTTT.

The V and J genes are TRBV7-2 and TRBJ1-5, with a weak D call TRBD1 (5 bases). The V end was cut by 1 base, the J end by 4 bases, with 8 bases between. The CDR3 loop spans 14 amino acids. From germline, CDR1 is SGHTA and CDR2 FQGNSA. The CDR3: CASSLGGNNQPQHF. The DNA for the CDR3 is TGTGCCAGCAGCTTAGGGGGGAATAATCAGCCCCAGCATTTT. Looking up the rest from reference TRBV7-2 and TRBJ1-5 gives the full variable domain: GAGVSQSPSNKVTEKGKDVELRCDPISGHTALYWYRQSLGQGLEFLIYFQGNSAPDKSGLPSDRFSAERTGGSVSTLTIQRTQQEDSAVYLCASSLGGNNQPQHFGDGTRLSIL.

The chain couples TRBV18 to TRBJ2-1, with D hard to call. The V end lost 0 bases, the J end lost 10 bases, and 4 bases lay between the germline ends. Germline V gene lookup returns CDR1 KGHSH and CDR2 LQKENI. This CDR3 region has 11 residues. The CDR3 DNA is TGTGCCAGCTCACCACCGGGAGAGCAGTTCTTC. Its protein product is CASSPPGEQFF.

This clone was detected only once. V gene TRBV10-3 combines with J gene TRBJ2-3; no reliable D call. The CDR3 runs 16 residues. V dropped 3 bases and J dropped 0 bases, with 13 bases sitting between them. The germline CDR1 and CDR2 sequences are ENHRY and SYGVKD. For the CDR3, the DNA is TGTGCCATCAGTGAAGTCTCTCGAACTAGCACAGATACGCAGTATTTT. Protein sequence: CAISEVSRTSTDTQYF.